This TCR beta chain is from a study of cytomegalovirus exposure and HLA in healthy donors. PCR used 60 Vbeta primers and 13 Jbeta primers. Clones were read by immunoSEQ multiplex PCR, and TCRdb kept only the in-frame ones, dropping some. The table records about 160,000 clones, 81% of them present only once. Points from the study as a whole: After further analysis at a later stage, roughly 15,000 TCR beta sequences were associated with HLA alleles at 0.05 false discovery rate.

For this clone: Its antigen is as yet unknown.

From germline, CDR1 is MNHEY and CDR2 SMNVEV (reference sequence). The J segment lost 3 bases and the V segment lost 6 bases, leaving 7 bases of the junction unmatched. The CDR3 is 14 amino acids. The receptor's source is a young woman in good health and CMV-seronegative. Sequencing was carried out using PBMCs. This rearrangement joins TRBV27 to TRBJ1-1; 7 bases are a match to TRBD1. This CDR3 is CASSIGRGYTEAFF. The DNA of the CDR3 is TGTGCCAGCAGCATTGGCAGGGGGTACACTGAAGCTTTCTTT.